This TCR beta chain appears in the sequencing data of a study of read filtering for tumor transcriptome and immune sequencing. This clonotype has a count of ten or more. Its antigen is currently unknown. This library used about 360 ng RNA and molecular barcoded adaptors spanning alpha/delta and beta/gamma chains. Using its own MiXCR run on the reads, TCRdb lists one record per CDR3 protein. The sample has about 90,000 distinct CDR3 sequences, 9% to 15% seen once; the top ten hold about 15%. The ends were cut back, 1 base at V and 6 bases at J, with 9 bases in the middle. The CDR3 extends over 13 amino acids. CDR1 and CDR2 (germline): MGHRA, YSYEKL. Study outcomes and limitations: This fraction held mixed bone marrow immune cells after CD138-negative sorting.

Sequencing was carried out using a population of CD138-negative cells sorted from bone marrow. The J gene is TRBJ1-1, the V gene TRBV4-1; D is ambiguous. The sequence was obtained from a donor at least 40 years old with multiple myeloma. The CDR3 DNA reads as TGCGCCAGCAGCCAAGGGTGGGGTCCTGAAGCTTTCTTT. This sequence encodes CASSQGWGPEAFF.